One and the same sample provided the 15 T cell receptor beta chains below, sequenced in a study of blood T cell repertoires in COVID-19. Libraries were prepared by immunoSEQ multiplex PCR; TCRdb keeps only in-frame clonotypes and omits some of them. The repertoire holds about 310,000 clones, with over 75% as singletons. The material sequenced was peripheral blood. The source of these receptors is a man aged 50-60 years with active or convalescent COVID-19.

Regarding this clone: The same CDR3 can be traced to other DNA sequences in this sample. The V and J genes are TRBV5-4 and TRBJ2-1, with D unresolved. The germline CDR1 and CDR2 sequences are SGHNT and YYREEE (reference sequence). V lost 0 bases and J 4 bases, leaving 8 bases between the germline ends. The CDR3 has 14 amino acids. CDR3 in amino acids: CASSLAGSYNEQFF. As DNA, the CDR3 is TGTGCCAGCAGCTTGGCGGGTTCTTACAATGAGCAGTTCTTC.

The chain combines TRBV6-6 with TRBJ1-4; TRBD1 matches at 7 bases. With V trimmed by 7 bases and J by 6 bases, 11 bases remained unmatched. The CDR3 sequence is 15 residues long. Germline V gene sequence: CDR1 MNHNY, CDR2 SVGAGI (reference sequence). The CDR3 DNA sequence: TGTGCCAGCACCGACGGGCACAGGGGCGATGAAAAACTGTTTTTT. It translates to CASTDGHRGDEKLFF.

This clone has only one observation. This chain uses TRBV30 with TRBJ2-4, with 8 bases lining up with TRBD1. Germline CDR1 is GTSNPN and CDR2 is SVGIG (reference sequence). Trimming took 1 base from V and 7 from J; bases not matched to a gene: 6. The CDR3 loop spans 14 amino acids. The CDR3 sequence is CAWSEYRGSNIQYF. CDR3 nucleotides: TGTGCCTGGAGTGAATACAGGGGGTCGAACATTCAGTACTTC.

V and J are TRBV9 and TRBJ2-2; the match to TRBD2 covers 11 bases. The CDR3 is 17 residues long. The junction had 12 bases not matched to a gene; V was cut back by 7 bases and J by 4 bases. The germline V gene encodes CDR1 SGDLS and CDR2 YYNGEE. CDR3 bases: TGTGCCAGCTCCCATAGCGGGGGGGGCTCGGGCACCGGGGAGCTGTTTTTT. This codes for CASSHSGGGSGTGELFF.

The chain carries TRBV4-1 and TRBJ2-5; 11 nucleotides align to TRBD2. This CDR3 spans 19 amino acids. Germline V gives CDR1 MGHRA, CDR2 YSYEKL. V shed 4 bases and J 2 bases; nucleotides not matched to a gene: 15. The CDR3 sequence: CASSLTGLAVWGGQETQYF. In DNA form, the CDR3 reads TGCGCCAGCAGCCTTACGGGACTAGCGGTCTGGGGGGGGCAAGAGACCCAGTACTTC.

The rearrangement uses TRBV18 and TRBJ2-7; D is possibly TRBD2 (6 bases). Germline V gives CDR1 KGHSH, CDR2 LQKENI. The germline V and J ends were trimmed by 5 bases and 0 bases, with 11 bases remaining between them. The CDR3 loop spans 14 amino acids. The CDR3 DNA is TGTGCCAGCTCAACCGCCGGGGGCTCCTACGAGCAGTACTTC. It translates to CASSTAGGSYEQYF. The full variable domain, its missing parts supplied by reference TRBV18 and TRBJ2-7, is NAGVMQNPRHLVRRRGQEARLRCSPMKGHSHVYWYRQLPEEGLKFMVYLQKENIIDESGMPKERFSAEFPKEGPSILRIQQVVRGDSAAYFCASSTAGGSYEQYFGPGTRLTVT.

The V gene is TRBV19, the J gene TRBJ2-1; D gene ambiguous. The length of the CDR3 is 15 residues. V lost 3 bases, J lost 0 bases, and 9 bases lay in between. Germline V gene sequence: CDR1 LNHDA, CDR2 SQIVND (reference sequence). The CDR3 region has the DNA TGTGCCAGTAGTATGGGTGACAACTCCTACAATGAGCAGTTCTTC. It encodes CASSMGDNSYNEQFF.

The CDR3 nucleotides are TGTGCCAGCAGCTCTGACAGGGAGCGCAATCAGCCCCAGCATTTT. It is translated as CASSSDRERNQPQHF. The rearrangement uses TRBV7-2 and TRBJ1-5; TRBD1 matches 7 bases. Germline CDR1 reads SGHTA; CDR2 reads FQGNSA. With V trimmed by 4 bases and J by 2 bases, 5 bases remained unmatched. The CDR3 loop spans 15 amino acids.

Only a few counts were recorded for this clone. The chain has TRBV4-3 and TRBJ1-5; D is uncertain. The V end was cut by 0 bases, the J end by 5 bases, with 14 bases between. The CDR3 is 16 amino acids. The germline V gene encodes CDR1 LGHNA and CDR2 YSLEER. The CDR3 bases are TGCGCCAGCAGCCAAGATCATCAGGCAGTTTATCAGCCCCAGCATTTT. Its translation is CASSQDHQAVYQPQHF.

This rearrangement joins TRBV19 to TRBJ2-7, with TRBD2 matching 10 bases. J lost 0 bases, V lost 4 bases, and 3 bases had no gene match. The CDR3 has 15 amino acids. Germline V CDR1 and CDR2: LNHDA, SQIVND (reference sequence). The CDR3 coding sequence is TGTGCCAGTAGTACCGGACTAGCGGACTCCTACGAGCAGTACTTC. The encoded protein is CASSTGLADSYEQYF. The full variable domain, rest sourced from reference TRBV19 and TRBJ2-7, is DGGITQSPKYLFRKEGQNVTLSCEQNLNHDAMYWYRQDPGQGLRLIYYSQIVNDFQKGDIAEGYSVSREKKESFPLTVTSAQKNPTAFYLCASSTGLADSYEQYFGPGTRLTVT.

The rearrangement joins TRBV19 to TRBJ1-2; 8 bases align to TRBD1. V was pared by 3 bases and J by 4 bases, with 7 bases of the junction left unmatched. This CDR3 region has 15 residues. In germline, CDR1 is LNHDA, CDR2 SQIVND (reference sequence). The CDR3 DNA follows: TGTGCCAGTAGTATCATATCGACAGGGGTCTATGGCTACACCTTC. This gives the protein CASSIISTGVYGYTF.

The chain recombines TRBV20-1 with TRBJ1-2; D remains ambiguous. Germline V gives CDR1 DFQATT, CDR2 SNEGSKA (reference sequence). Trimming pared 6 bases from V and 4 bases from J, leaving 9 bases between. This CDR3 contains 11 residues. CDR3 protein: CSARSIYGYTF. Here the CDR3 DNA reads TGCAGTGCCCGGAGCATCTATGGCTACACCTTC.

This clone was seen only a few times. This sequence joins TRBV5-1 and TRBJ1-6; 7 bases map to TRBD1. The CDR3 has 15 residues. V was pared by 1 base and J by 7 bases, with 5 bases of the junction left unmatched. CDR1 SGHRS and CDR2 YFSETQ come from the germline V gene. The chain's CDR3 is CASSLLSQGNSPLHF. CDR3 nucleotide sequence: TGCGCCAGCAGCTTGTTATCACAGGGGAATTCACCCCTCCACTTT.

The V gene is TRBV5-1, the J gene TRBJ2-3; 10 bases line up with TRBD2. The CDR3 runs to 15 residues. Germline V gives CDR1 SGHRS, CDR2 YFSETQ. V shed 4 bases and J 2 bases; nucleotides not matched to a gene: 4. DNA for the CDR3: TGCGCCAGCAGCGCGAGCGGGGGGGTCACAGATACGCAGTATTTT. Protein product: CASSASGGVTDTQYF.

This chain joins TRBV10-3 and TRBJ1-2; D gene unclear. Germline V gives CDR1 ENHRY, CDR2 SYGVKD. CDR3 length equals 13 residues. Deletions cut 0 bases from V and 6 bases from J, with 8 bases between. CDR3: CAISESATHGYTF. CDR3 in DNA: TGTGCCATCAGTGAGTCTGCGACACATGGCTACACCTTC.